This section outlines one T cell receptor beta chain sequence together with its context. As yet, its antigen is unknown. Germline assignment: CDR1 LNHDA and CDR2 SQIVND (reference sequence). This CDR3 is 15 amino acids long. V shed 3 bases and J shed 1 base, with 9 bases lying between them. TCRdb reprocessed the RT-PCR reads with MiXCR, giving one entry per CDR3 protein. The sample lists approximately 680,000 distinct CDR3 sequences, 15% to 17% occurring once. This entry is derived from a study of response to subunit inactivated influenza vaccine. Study outcomes and limitations: After each seasonal influenza vaccination, few new T cells are recruited, the authors suggested.

Sequencing used PBMCs from blood, obtained 11 to 12 days after vaccination. The clonotype was recovered from a man aged 50 to 60 who received an inactivated influenza vaccine. V is TRBV19 and J is TRBJ2-2; tentative D call: TRBD1 (6 bases). The CDR3 DNA reads as TGTGCCAGTAGTATTAAACAGGGGAACACCGGGGAGCTGTTTTTT. This sequence encodes CASSIKQGNTGELFF.